The clone carrying this TCR beta chain has just one count. Antigen specificity is unknown. Measured with immunoSEQ multiplex PCR; TCRdb has only the in-frame clones, and not every one. The sample includes about 15,000 clones, roughly 80% of them seen just once. The sample originates from a study of tumor-infiltrating lymphocytes in localized non-small cell lung cancer. This CDR3 is built from 16 residues. CDR1 MNHEY and CDR2 SMNVEV come from the germline V gene (reference sequence). V lost 5 bases to trimming and J lost 1 base, with 15 bases between them. Study-level points and caveats: Not all patients were TCR sequenced, owing to tissue quantity.

This TCR was recovered from a human donor with non-small cell lung cancer. The sample comprised lung tumor tissue. The V gene is TRBV27, the J gene TRBJ1-3; D gene ambiguous. CDR3 in amino acids: CASSPNLISSGNTIYF. For the CDR3, the DNA is TGTGCCAGCAGTCCGAACCTTATTAGTTCTGGAAACACCATATATTTT.